The 27 T cell receptor beta chains reported below all come from one sample, sequenced in a study of Graves' ophthalmopathy and Graves' hyperthyroidism (dated by TCRdb to the late 2010s). Sequencing relied on an Illumina HiSeq 2000. TCR beta CDR3 regions were amplified from RNA transcripts for repertoire sequencing. The first round of RT-PCR was done with HTBI primers and the Qiagen OneStep RT-PCR kit, and was followed by a second round of multiplex PCR, then size selection and purification. Using fastp at Q25 and MiXCR, TCRdb reprocessed the public reads and kept productive beta chains. CDR3 protein sequences are deduplicated, and each keeps its most common genes and DNA. The sample contains roughly 400,000 distinct CDR3 sequences, approximately 18% of them found a single time. The biggest ten clones account for 2.4% of the sample. Input material: peripheral blood. These receptors were collected from an adult woman with stable Graves' hyperthyroidism.

This clonotype was observed many times. The chain is built from TRBV12-3 or TRBV12-4 and TRBJ2-7; D not resolved. Trimming removed 6 bases at V and 2 bases at J, with 23 bases between. This CDR3 region has 17 residues. The CDR3 DNA follows: TGTGCCAGCAGCGGTGGGATTTTGGCAGCAAGAACCTACGAGCAGTACTTC. It is translated as CASSGGILAARTYEQYF.

This clonotype was picked up many times. The chain is built from TRBV11-3 and TRBJ2-7, with TRBD2 matching over 7 bases. In germline, CDR1 is SGHNT, CDR2 YENEEA. This CDR3 is built from 16 residues. Germline trimming cut 3 bases from V and 0 bases from J; bases unmatched to any gene: 8. CDR3 residues: CASSFLVAGVSYEQYF. DNA for the CDR3: TGTGCCAGCAGCTTTCTAGTGGCGGGAGTCTCCTACGAGCAGTACTTC.

This clonotype was seen at least ten times. At one end, the junction sequence differs from germline, possibly due to a read error. J is TRBJ1-5 and V is TRBV2, with D hard to call. Germline V gene sequence: CDR1 SNHLY, CDR2 FYNNEI. The CDR3 sequence is 13 residues long. CDR3 bases: TGTGCCAGCAGGACCCGGACGAATCAACCCCAGCATTTT. Encoded protein: CASRTRTNQPQHF. Variable domain in full (rest from reference TRBV2 and TRBJ1-5): EPEVTQTPSHQVTQMGQEVILRCVPISNHLYFYWYRQILGQKVEFLVSFYNNEISEKSEIFDDQFSVERPDGSNFTLKIRSTKLEDSAMYFCASRTRTNQPQHFGDGTRLSIL.

For this clonotype: One end of the junction does not line up with germline, which may come from a read error. The chain uses TRBV20-1 and TRBJ2-2; 7 bases are a match to TRBD1. The CDR3 is 15 amino acids. Germline lookup yields CDR1 DFQATT and CDR2 SNEGSKA (reference sequence). CDR3 loop: CSARVIGTATGELVF. CDR3 in DNA: TGCAGTGCTAGAGTGATAGGGACAGCCACCGGGGAGCTGGTTTTT.

This clonotype was recorded at least ten times. V gene TRBV28 combines with J gene TRBJ1-6; TRBD1 agrees at 7 bases. This CDR3 region has 15 residues. Germline V gene data show CDR1 as MDHEN and CDR2 as SYDVKM. Trimming cost V 6 bases and J 9 bases; bases outside gene matches: 11. The CDR3 reads CASSYPGQTFSPLHF. The CDR3 DNA is TGTGCCAGCAGCTATCCGGGACAGACCTTTTCACCCCTCCACTTT. The full variable domain, with the rest looked up from reference TRBV28 and TRBJ1-6, is DVKVTQSSRYLVKRTGEKVFLECVQDMDHENMFWYRQDPGLGLRLIYFSYDVKMKEKGDIPEGYSVSREKKERFSLILESASTNQTSMYLCASSYPGQTFSPLHFGNGTRLTVT.

This clonotype was seen a handful of times. The chain is built from TRBV28 and TRBJ2-2, with 10 bases that match TRBD2. J gave up 3 bases and V 1 base, and 5 bases lay outside the gene matches. Germline-derived CDR1 and CDR2 are MDHEN and SYDVKM. The CDR3 spans 17 residues. The CDR3 reads CASSLFSSGRDTGELFF. CDR3 DNA sequence: TGTGCCAGCAGTTTATTTTCAAGCGGGAGGGACACCGGGGAGCTGTTTTTT.

Ten or more counts support this clonotype. This chain joins TRBV6-5 and TRBJ1-2; unclear D gene. Between the trimmed V and J ends, which lost 8 bases and 2 bases, there was a span of 12 bases. This CDR3 spans 13 amino acids. In germline, CDR1 is MNHEY, CDR2 SVGAGI. The CDR3 sequence: CASSVTGNYGYTF. The DNA for the CDR3 is TGTGCCAGCTCAGTTACCGGGAACTATGGCTACACCTTC.

This clonotype was found a few times. V is TRBV5-1 and J is TRBJ2-2; 11 positions match TRBD2. The germline CDR1 and CDR2 sequences are SGHRS and YFSETQ. The CDR3 length is 16 residues. V was clipped by 3 bases and J by 5 bases; unmatched bases: 6. CDR3 in amino acids: CASSYAGTSGTGELFF. In DNA form, the CDR3 reads TGCGCCAGCAGCTACGCTGGGACTAGCGGAACCGGGGAGCTGTTTTTT.

The table lists this clonotype with many counts. Here the CDR3 reads CASSQVRPRGYTF. CDR3 nucleotides: TGCGCCAGCAGCCAAGTCAGGCCAAGGGGCTACACCTTC. The chain recombines TRBV4-1 with TRBJ1-2; D is undetermined. CDR1 is MGHRA, CDR2 YSYEKL, per germline. V dropped 1 base and J dropped 8 bases, with 11 bases sitting between them. This CDR3 comprises 13 residues.

This clonotype showed up many times. The CDR3 protein is CSARDLRGAETQYF. CDR3 DNA: TGCAGTGCTAGAGATCTGAGAGGAGCAGAGACCCAGTACTTC. The chain employs TRBV20-1 and TRBJ2-5; D gene uncertain. The V end was cut by 0 bases, the J end by 4 bases, with 12 bases between. The CDR3 contains 14 residues. Germline CDR1 reads DFQATT; CDR2 reads SNEGSKA (reference sequence).

Concerning this clonotype: Likely a read error: the CDR3 ends without its conserved phenylalanine or tryptophan. This sequence joins TRBV12-3 or TRBV12-4 and TRBJ1-5; 8 nucleotides match TRBD1. The CDR3 has 13 amino acids. Losses at the gene ends were 6 bases for V and 5 bases for J; bases not matched to a gene: 3. The CDR3 bases are TGTGCCAGCAGCCCGGACAGGGATCAGCCCCAGCATGTT. This gives the protein CASSPDRDQPQHV.

This clonotype was recorded at least ten times. The CDR3 region has the DNA TGTGCCAGCAGCTTAGGTTGGCGAGAGACCCAGTACTTC. This codes for CASSLGWRETQYF. The V call is TRBV11-2, the J call TRBJ2-5; no clear D. Trimming removed 1 base from V and 4 bases from J, with 7 bases in between. This CDR3 is 13 amino acids long. Germline V lookup: CDR1 SGHAT, CDR2 FQNNGV.

In this sample, this clonotype turned up a few times. The rearrangement links TRBV6-1 to TRBJ2-1; D remains ambiguous. The ends were cut back, 2 bases at V and 1 base at J, with 6 bases in the middle. Looked up from germline, CDR1 is MNHNS and CDR2 is SASEGT. This CDR3 is built from 14 residues. The CDR3 region is CASSESWSYNEQFF. The CDR3 bases are TGTGCCAGCAGTGAATCGTGGTCCTACAATGAGCAGTTCTTC.

This clonotype appeared many times. The chain has TRBV7-6 and TRBJ2-4; 10 bases fit TRBD1. V lost 5 bases, J lost 8 bases, and 6 bases stayed unmatched. Germline CDR1 is SGHVS and CDR2 is FNYEAQ. The CDR3 has 14 residues. In nucleotides, the CDR3 is TGTGCCAGCAGCCCGGACAGGGGGGCGGACATTCAGTACTTC. This sequence encodes CASSPDRGADIQYF.

This clonotype has ten or more counts. This chain uses TRBV19 with TRBJ2-2, with 7 bases fitting TRBD2. V shed 8 bases and J 9 bases; nucleotides not matched to a gene: 12. Per the germline V gene, CDR1 is LNHDA and CDR2 is SQIVND (reference sequence). CDR3 length: 14 residues. The CDR3 spells CASRTGNSGRELFF. CDR3 in DNA: TGTGCCAGTCGTACGGGCAATAGCGGGCGGGAGCTGTTTTTT. The full variable domain, in which reference TRBV19 and TRBJ2-2 provide the parts outside the CDR3, is DGGITQSPKYLFRKEGQNVTLSCEQNLNHDAMYWYRQDPGQGLRLIYYSQIVNDFQKGDIAEGYSVSREKKESFPLTVTSAQKNPTAFYLCASRTGNSGRELFFGEGSRLTVL.

This clonotype was counted ten times or more. The rearrangement links TRBV4-1 to TRBJ1-1; the D is unclear. Trimming pared 0 bases from V and 1 base from J, leaving 15 bases between. Germline V gene data show CDR1 as MGHRA and CDR2 as YSYEKL. The CDR3 consists of 17 residues. As DNA, the CDR3 is TGCGCCAGCAGCCAAGATGGCAGCCAGATCTGGAACACTGAAGCTTTCTTT. This codes for CASSQDGSQIWNTEAFF.

This clonotype was counted at least ten times. J is TRBJ2-1 and V is TRBV28; possibly TRBD2 for D (5 bases). The CDR3 sequence is 14 residues long. The germline V gene encodes CDR1 MDHEN and CDR2 SYDVKM. The V end lost 6 bases, the J end lost 0 bases, and 9 bases lay between the germline ends. CDR3 protein: CASRGESSYNEQFF. CDR3 nucleotide sequence: TGTGCCAGCAGGGGAGAAAGCTCCTACAATGAGCAGTTCTTC.

This clonotype was observed at least ten times. The rearrangement links TRBV12-3 or TRBV12-4 to TRBJ1-5; 9 positions match TRBD1. Trimming cost V 3 bases and J 6 bases; bases outside gene matches: 0. The CDR3 has 13 amino acids. This chain's CDR3 is CASSLTGGQPQHF. In nucleotides, the CDR3 is TGTGCCAGCAGTTTGACAGGGGGTCAGCCCCAGCATTTT.

This clonotype was seen ten or more times. The chain joins TRBV6-1 to TRBJ1-2; D is possibly TRBD1 (5 bases). Germline V gives CDR1 MNHNS, CDR2 SASEGT. This CDR3 contains 15 residues. V was trimmed by 1 base and J by 2 bases, leaving 11 bases between them. CDR3 bases: TGTGCCAGCAGTGAAGTGCGGGACTACAACTATGGCTACACCTTC. Translation: CASSEVRDYNYGYTF.

Ten or more counts support this clonotype. The CDR3 carries no conserved terminal phenylalanine or tryptophan, so it likely arises from a read error. The chain combines TRBV28 with TRBJ1-2; D not certain. The length of the CDR3 is 15 residues. The ends were cut back, 6 bases at V and 2 bases at J, with 16 bases in the middle. The V gene's germline CDR1 is MDHEN and CDR2 SYDVKM. The DNA for the CDR3 is TGTGCCAGCAGCGTATTGTCGGGCCTCAACTATGGCTACACCCTC. This sequence encodes CASSVLSGLNYGYTL.

This clonotype has ten or more counts. The V call is TRBV6-2 or TRBV6-3, the J call TRBJ1-2; 7 bases align to TRBD1. The CDR3 loop spans 14 amino acids. In germline, CDR1 is MNHEY, CDR2 SVGEGT. Germline trimming cut 6 bases from V and 2 bases from J; bases unmatched to any gene: 6. CDR3 residues: CASSRTGVNYGYTF. The CDR3 coding sequence is TGTGCCAGCAGCCGAACAGGGGTCAACTATGGCTACACCTTC.

V gene TRBV12-3 or TRBV12-4 combines with J gene TRBJ1-2; possible D gene TRBD1, 6 bases. CDR3 length: 15 amino acids. V dropped 1 base and J dropped 4 bases, with 13 bases sitting between them. CDR3 coding DNA: TGTGCCAGCAGTTTAGTCGGGAGGGGGGCCTATGGCTACACCTTC. Its protein is CASSLVGRGAYGYTF.

At least ten counts were recorded for this clonotype. This chain connects TRBV7-2 to TRBJ2-5; TRBD2 aligns across 10 bases. This CDR3 is built from 16 residues. Germline CDR1 SGHTA, CDR2 FQGNSA. After removal of 5 bases from V and 0 bases from J, the junction contained 6 bases not matched to a gene. Here the CDR3 DNA reads TGTGCCAGCAGCCAGAGTAGCGGGAGGTACCAAGAGACCCAGTACTTC. Protein: CASSQSSGRYQETQYF.

Ten or more counts support this clonotype. The V gene is TRBV27, the J gene TRBJ2-7, with 7 nucleotides matching TRBD1. J was trimmed by 2 bases and V by 3 bases; bases with no gene match: 4. The V gene's germline CDR1 is MNHEY and CDR2 SMNVEV (reference sequence). The CDR3 runs to 14 residues. DNA for the CDR3: TGTGCCAGCAGTTTCGGGACAGAAACCTACGAGCAGTACTTC. This sequence encodes CASSFGTETYEQYF.

This clonotype has at least ten counts. This sequence joins TRBV20-1 and TRBJ2-7, with 9 bases fitting TRBD2. The germline V gene encodes CDR1 DFQATT and CDR2 SNEGSKA (reference sequence). This CDR3 contains 14 residues. Trimming at V came to 6 bases and at J to 4 bases, leaving 10 bases not matched to a gene. For the CDR3, the DNA is TGCAGTGCCCCCGCGCGGCGGGAGGGGTACGAGCAGTACTTC. Translation: CSAPARREGYEQYF.

In this sample, this clonotype turned up many times. The chain has TRBV7-2 and TRBJ2-5; 13 bases are a match to TRBD2. Germline CDR1 is SGHTA and CDR2 is FQGNSA. CDR3 length: 14 residues. V shed 7 bases, J shed 2 bases, and the junction held 1 base outside the gene matches. This CDR3 is CASILAGGQETQYF. CDR3 DNA sequence: TGTGCCAGCATACTAGCGGGAGGGCAAGAGACCCAGTACTTC.

This clonotype has a count of ten or more. The chain is built from TRBV5-1 and TRBJ2-7; D is ambiguous. With 0 bases removed from V and 9 bases from J, the gap between germline ends came to 10 bases. The germline V gene has CDR1 SGHRS and CDR2 YFSETQ. This CDR3 has 12 amino acids. CDR3 region: CASSLGGDGQYF. The CDR3 DNA follows: TGCGCCAGCAGCTTGGGTGGCGACGGGCAGTACTTC.